The 29 T cell receptor beta chains listed next were all sequenced from one sample in a study of cytomegalovirus exposure and HLA in healthy donors. This PCR relied on a set of 60 Vbeta primers and 13 Jbeta primers. The table came from immunoSEQ multiplex PCR; TCRdb's copy has only in-frame clones and leaves some out. In the table there are 150,000 to 200,000 clones, 84% of which are singletons. The sample was PBMCs. The receptors shown here come from a man aged 50-59 years in good health and CMV-seropositive.

The chain is built from TRBV10-3 and TRBJ2-5, with 10 bases identical to TRBD2. The J segment lost 4 bases and the V segment lost 2 bases, leaving 16 bases of the junction unmatched. Germline values: CDR1 ENHRY, CDR2 SYGVKD. The CDR3 consists of 19 residues. The CDR3: CAISEDGVNSGGLGETQYF. DNA of the CDR3: TGTGCCATCAGTGAGGACGGCGTAAATAGCGGGGGGCTAGGAGAGACCCAGTACTTC.

This chain links TRBV25-1 with TRBJ2-2; 11 bases match TRBD1. Trimming took 4 bases from V and 6 from J; bases not matched to a gene: 7. This CDR3 is built from 16 residues. Looked up from germline, CDR1 is MGHDK and CDR2 is SYGVNS. This CDR3 is CASSVGTGGPPGELFF. In DNA, the CDR3 is TGTGCCAGCAGTGTAGGGACAGGGGGACCACCCGGGGAGCTGTTTTTT.

The genes are TRBV6-1 and TRBJ2-5, with D unclear. Trimming removed 2 bases from V and 2 bases from J, with 12 bases in between. The CDR3 has 15 amino acids. Germline loops: CDR1 MNHNS, CDR2 SASEGT. The CDR3 bases are TGTGCCAGCAGTGAAACTGTGGGCCGACAAGAGACCCAGTACTTC. This gives the protein CASSETVGRQETQYF.

The rearrangement uses TRBV19 and TRBJ1-2; 10 nucleotides line up with TRBD1. After removal of 6 bases from V and 3 bases from J, the junction contained 10 bases not matched to a gene. Germline V gene lookup returns CDR1 LNHDA and CDR2 SQIVND (reference sequence). This CDR3 is 16 amino acids long. In DNA, the CDR3 is TGTGCCAGTAGCCGGGTCCGGGACAGGGGAGACTATGGCTACACCTTC. Its translation is CASSRVRDRGDYGYTF. Complete variable domain (other parts from reference TRBV19 and TRBJ1-2): DGGITQSPKYLFRKEGQNVTLSCEQNLNHDAMYWYRQDPGQGLRLIYYSQIVNDFQKGDIAEGYSVSREKKESFPLTVTSAQKNPTAFYLCASSRVRDRGDYGYTFGSGTRLTVV.

The chain combines TRBV11-2 with TRBJ2-6; 10 positions agree with TRBD1. The CDR3 runs to 19 residues. From germline, CDR1 is SGHAT and CDR2 FQNNGV. V was clipped by 5 bases and J by 0 bases; unmatched bases: 10. The CDR3: CASSHTRQGALSGANVLTF. The CDR3 DNA is TGTGCCAGCAGCCACACCCGACAGGGGGCCCTCTCTGGGGCCAACGTCCTGACTTTC.

The chain couples TRBV27 to TRBJ1-2, with a weak D call TRBD1 (6 bases). The V gene lost 3 bases and the J gene lost 2 bases, with 16 bases spanning the gap. The CDR3 totals 16 residues. The germline gives CDR1 MNHEY, CDR2 SMNVEV (reference sequence). CDR3 loop: CASSFRGTEPNYGYTF. The CDR3 DNA reads TGTGCCAGCAGTTTTAGGGGGACCGAACCCAACTATGGCTACACCTTC.

The CDR3 protein is CASSQTGRANTGELFF. Here the CDR3 DNA reads TGCGCCAGCAGCCAAACAGGAAGGGCGAACACCGGGGAGCTGTTTTTT. The gene calls are TRBV4-1 and TRBJ2-2; D perhaps matches TRBD1 (5 bases). Germline loops: CDR1 MGHRA, CDR2 YSYEKL. CDR3 length equals 16 residues. Trimming cost V 2 bases and J 0 bases, with 10 bases left between them.

This clone was seen once. This chain connects TRBV7-2 to TRBJ1-4; 8 nucleotides line up with TRBD1. This CDR3 is 14 amino acids long. J was trimmed by 8 bases and V by 7 bases; bases with no gene match: 9. Germline V gene data show CDR1 as SGHTA and CDR2 as FQGNSA. The CDR3 DNA reads TGTGCCAGCACCTCAGGGGGCAAAAGCGAAAAACTGTTTTTT. Translation: CASTSGGKSEKLFF.

The CDR3 loop is CASSQRGVGTGELFF. CDR3 DNA sequence: TGCGCCAGCAGCCAACGAGGAGTGGGTACCGGGGAGCTGTTTTTT. The chain is built from TRBV4-1 and TRBJ2-2; D not certain. This CDR3 is built from 15 residues. V lost 2 bases and J 5 bases, leaving 12 bases between the germline ends. Germline V lookup: CDR1 MGHRA, CDR2 YSYEKL.

The genes are TRBV29-1 and TRBJ2-1, with a weak D call TRBD1 (6 bases). V was clipped by 1 base and J by 5 bases, with 9 bases between them. CDR3 length: 13 amino acids. The germline V gene has CDR1 SQVTM and CDR2 ANQGSEA. This CDR3 reads CSVEASGDNEQFF. The CDR3, as DNA: TGCAGCGTTGAAGCGTCAGGGGACAATGAGCAGTTCTTC.

V is TRBV12-5 and J is TRBJ1-5; TRBD1 is a possible D gene (6 bases). This CDR3 contains 15 residues. V was shortened by 0 bases and J by 5 bases, with 11 bases between the two germline ends. Germline V gives CDR1 LGHNT, CDR2 FRNRAP. The CDR3 DNA sequence: TGTGCTAGTGGTTTGGTAGGGGGGGTAGATCAGCCCCAGCATTTT. This translates into CASGLVGGVDQPQHF.

This chain links TRBV27 with TRBJ2-7; 10 nucleotides align to TRBD2. From germline, CDR1 is MNHEY and CDR2 SMNVEV (reference sequence). The CDR3 runs 14 residues. V trimming: 2 bases; J trimming: 2 bases; junction bases outside the gene matches: 0. The CDR3 is CASSLLAGAYEQYV. CDR3 nucleotide sequence: TGTGCCAGCAGTTTACTAGCGGGGGCCTACGAGCAGTACGTC.

This chain joins TRBV7-7 and TRBJ1-3, with D tentatively TRBD1 (6 bases). Germline V lookup: CDR1 SSHAT, CDR2 FNYEAQ (reference sequence). This CDR3 has 15 amino acids. V was pared by 5 bases and J by 4 bases, with 15 bases between. The CDR3 bases are TGTGCCAGCAGCGCTACACAGGGCCCAGGAAACACCATATATTTT. Its protein is CASSATQGPGNTIYF.

The chain has TRBV18 and TRBJ1-5; the match to TRBD1 covers 10 bases. The CDR3 runs to 15 residues. V dropped 5 bases and J dropped 5; count of bases not matched to a gene: 6. Germline V gene sequence: CDR1 KGHSH, CDR2 LQKENI. The CDR3 loop is CASSSGTGVHQPQHF. CDR3 nucleotides: TGTGCCAGCTCATCTGGGACAGGGGTCCATCAGCCCCAGCATTTT.

V is TRBV7-3 and J is TRBJ2-3; TRBD2 is a possible D gene (5 bases). CDR3 length: 14 residues. Germline V lookup: CDR1 SGHTA, CDR2 FQGTGA. The germline V and J ends were trimmed by 5 bases and 0 bases, with 9 bases remaining between them. The CDR3 sequence: CASSPGFSTDTQYF. Written as DNA, the CDR3 is TGTGCCAGCAGCCCGGGATTTAGCACAGATACGCAGTATTTT. Drawing the rest from reference TRBV7-3 and TRBJ2-3, the complete variable domain is GAGVSQTPSNKVTEKGKYVELRCDPISGHTALYWYRQSLGQGPEFLIYFQGTGAADDSGLPNDRFFAVRPEGSVSTLKIQRTERGDSAVYLCASSPGFSTDTQYFGPGTRLTVL.

The chain couples TRBV6-6 to TRBJ2-3, with TRBD1 identical over 7 bases. CDR3 length equals 14 residues. CDR1 MNHNY and CDR2 SVGAGI come from the germline V gene (reference sequence). The trim removed 5 bases at V and 2 bases at J, leaving 4 bases unmatched. The CDR3 here is CASSATGITDTQYF. DNA for the CDR3: TGTGCCAGCAGTGCGACAGGGATCACAGATACGCAGTATTTT.

V gene TRBV9 combines with J gene TRBJ1-5, with 8 bases identical to TRBD1. Trimming took 5 bases from V and 2 from J; bases not matched to a gene: 3. This CDR3 has 14 amino acids. Germline CDR1 reads SGDLS; CDR2 reads YYNGEE. CDR3: CASSKTGGNQPQHF. The CDR3 DNA follows: TGTGCCAGCAGTAAGACAGGGGGCAATCAGCCCCAGCATTTT. Together with reference TRBV9 and TRBJ1-5, the CDR3 gives the full variable domain: DSGVTQTPKHLITATGQRVTLRCSPRSGDLSVYWYQQSLDQGLQFLIQYYNGEERAKGNILERFSAQQFPDLHSELNLSSLELGDSALYFCASSKTGGNQPQHFGDGTRLSIL.

The CDR3 is CASSKSLAGGYGYTF. The CDR3 region has the DNA TGTGCCAGCAGTAAATCCCTGGCAGGGGGGTATGGCTACACCTTC. The J gene is TRBJ1-2, the V gene TRBV6-6; TRBD1 matches at 7 bases. The junction had 11 bases not matched to a gene; V was cut back by 5 bases and J by 5 bases. CDR3 length equals 15 residues. CDR1 MNHNY and CDR2 SVGAGI come from the germline V gene (reference sequence).

The V and J genes are TRBV11-3 and TRBJ2-5; 7 nucleotides line up with TRBD2. Germline V lookup: CDR1 SGHNT, CDR2 YENEEA. The CDR3 consists of 14 residues. The V and J ends lost 1 base and 5 bases, in that order; junction bases with no gene match: 4. CDR3 residues: CASSLGGGGETQYF. The CDR3 coding sequence is TGTGCCAGCAGCTTAGGGGGGGGAGGGGAGACCCAGTACTTC.

This chain joins TRBV5-6 and TRBJ2-2, with D unresolved. The CDR3 has 16 amino acids. Deletions cut 2 bases from V and 0 bases from J, with 11 bases between. Germline CDR1 SGHDT, CDR2 YYEEEE. CDR3 in amino acids: CASSLWADANTGELFF. CDR3 sequence (DNA): TGTGCCAGCAGCTTATGGGCTGATGCGAACACCGGGGAGCTGTTTTTT.

This chain uses TRBV2 with TRBJ2-2; D gene uncertain. V was trimmed by 7 bases and J by 4 bases, leaving 7 bases between them. This CDR3 is built from 12 residues. Germline CDR1 is SNHLY and CDR2 is FYNNEI. CDR3 loop: CASMQVTGELFF. The CDR3 DNA reads as TGTGCCAGCATGCAGGTCACCGGGGAGCTGTTTTTT. The whole variable domain, filled in from reference TRBV2 and TRBJ2-2, reads EPEVTQTPSHQVTQMGQEVILRCVPISNHLYFYWYRQILGQKVEFLVSFYNNEISEKSEIFDDQFSVERPDGSNFTLKIRSTKLEDSAMYFCASMQVTGELFFGEGSRLTVL.

This chain links TRBV11-3 with TRBJ2-7, with TRBD1 as a possible D gene (5 bases). CDR1 is SGHNT, CDR2 YENEEA, per germline. V lost 5 bases and J 5 bases, leaving 13 bases between the germline ends. There are 13 residues in the CDR3. As DNA, the CDR3 is TGTGCCAGCAGCCTTTCCAGGGCCCACGAGCAGTACGTC. This sequence encodes CASSLSRAHEQYV.

The chain recombines TRBV19 with TRBJ2-3, with 10 bases that match TRBD2. This CDR3 has 17 residues. V lost 9 bases to trimming and J lost 2 bases; unmatched junction nucleotides: 14. In germline, CDR1 is LNHDA, CDR2 SQIVND (reference sequence). CDR3 residues: CARPAGTLAGDTDTQYF. The CDR3 DNA is TGTGCCAGACCAGCCGGCACTCTAGCGGGGGACACAGATACGCAGTATTTT. Combining the CDR3 with reference TRBV19 and TRBJ2-3 gives the whole variable domain DGGITQSPKYLFRKEGQNVTLSCEQNLNHDAMYWYRQDPGQGLRLIYYSQIVNDFQKGDIAEGYSVSREKKESFPLTVTSAQKNPTAFYLCARPAGTLAGDTDTQYFGPGTRLTVL.

This sequence joins TRBV18 and TRBJ2-7, with D possibly being TRBD1 (5 bases). The CDR3 runs to 14 residues. Germline CDR1 KGHSH, CDR2 LQKENI. Trimming removed 3 bases at V and 3 bases at J, with 12 bases between. The CDR3 DNA reads as TGTGCCAGCTCACCCACCCAGGGAAACTACGAGCAGTACGTC. Translation: CASSPTQGNYEQYV.

The chain is built from TRBV5-1 and TRBJ2-3; TRBD1 matches 9 bases. The ends lost 3 bases at V and 3 bases at J; junction bases unmatched: 2. The germline V gene has CDR1 SGHRS and CDR2 YFSETQ. The CDR3 totals 14 residues. CDR3 amino acids: CASSYGQGTDTQYF. The DNA for the CDR3 is TGCGCCAGCAGCTACGGACAGGGGACAGATACGCAGTATTTT.

A few counts support this clone. As DNA, the CDR3 is TGTGCCAGCAGTCGACAGGGGGCAAAGGACACCATATATTTT. Its translation is CASSRQGAKDTIYF. The chain recombines TRBV2 with TRBJ1-3, with 10 bases aligning to TRBD1. The trim removed 5 bases at V and 8 bases at J, leaving 6 bases unmatched. CDR1 is SNHLY, CDR2 FYNNEI, per germline. This CDR3 is built from 14 residues.

The V gene is TRBV5-1, the J gene TRBJ1-4, with a weak D call TRBD1 (6 bases). Trimming took 0 bases from V and 7 from J, leaving 10 bases between them. The CDR3 spans 14 residues. Germline-derived CDR1 and CDR2 are SGHRS and YFSETQ. The CDR3 nucleotides are TGCGCCAGCAGCTTGGGGGAAGGGGGTGAAAAACTGTTTTTT. Translated, it gives CASSLGEGGEKLFF.

V gene TRBV9 combines with J gene TRBJ2-7; D perhaps matches TRBD2 (5 bases). The CDR3 spans 11 residues. CDR1 is SGDLS, CDR2 YYNGEE, per germline. V gave up 4 bases and J gave up 6 bases, with 8 bases separating them. The CDR3 region is CASSRGSEQYF. CDR3 in DNA: TGTGCCAGCAGCCGAGGGAGCGAGCAGTACTTC.

V and J are TRBV2 and TRBJ2-3; D is possibly TRBD2 (5 bases). Germline-derived CDR1 and CDR2 are SNHLY and FYNNEI. V was trimmed by 4 bases and J by 6 bases, leaving 11 bases between them. The CDR3 is 13 amino acids. The CDR3 nucleotides are TGTGCCAGCAGTGGGGGAGTCCGGGATACGCAGTATTTT. Its protein product is CASSGGVRDTQYF.